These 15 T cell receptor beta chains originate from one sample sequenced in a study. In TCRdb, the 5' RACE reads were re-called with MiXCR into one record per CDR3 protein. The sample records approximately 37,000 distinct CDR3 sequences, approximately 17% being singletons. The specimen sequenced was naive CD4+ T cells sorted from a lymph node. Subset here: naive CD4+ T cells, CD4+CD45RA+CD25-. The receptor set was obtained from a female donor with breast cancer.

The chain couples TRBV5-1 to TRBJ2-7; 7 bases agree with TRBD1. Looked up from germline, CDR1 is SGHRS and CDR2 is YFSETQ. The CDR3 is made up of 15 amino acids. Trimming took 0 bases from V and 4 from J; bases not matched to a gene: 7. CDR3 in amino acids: CASSLGVGTAYEQYF. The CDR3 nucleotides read TGCGCCAGCAGCTTGGGTGTCGGGACAGCATACGAGCAGTACTTC.

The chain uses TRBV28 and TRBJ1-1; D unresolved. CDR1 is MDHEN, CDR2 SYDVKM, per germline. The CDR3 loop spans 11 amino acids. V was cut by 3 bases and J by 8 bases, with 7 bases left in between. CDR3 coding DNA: TGTGCCAGCAGTTTCCCGGGGGAAGCTTTCTTT. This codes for CASSFPGEAFF.

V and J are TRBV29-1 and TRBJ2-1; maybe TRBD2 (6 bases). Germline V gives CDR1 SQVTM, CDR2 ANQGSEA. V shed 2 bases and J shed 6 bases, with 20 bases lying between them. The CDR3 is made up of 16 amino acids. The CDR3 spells CSVEIPGRGTVNEQFF. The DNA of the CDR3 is TGCAGCGTTGAAATCCCCGGACGGGGGACGGTCAATGAGCAGTTCTTC.

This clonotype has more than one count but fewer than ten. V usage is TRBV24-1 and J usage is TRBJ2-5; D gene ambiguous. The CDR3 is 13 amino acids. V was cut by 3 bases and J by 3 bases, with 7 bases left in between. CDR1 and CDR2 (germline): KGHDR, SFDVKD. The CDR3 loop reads CATSDRPEETQYF. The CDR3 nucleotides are TGTGCCACCAGTGATCGACCGGAAGAGACCCAGTACTTC.

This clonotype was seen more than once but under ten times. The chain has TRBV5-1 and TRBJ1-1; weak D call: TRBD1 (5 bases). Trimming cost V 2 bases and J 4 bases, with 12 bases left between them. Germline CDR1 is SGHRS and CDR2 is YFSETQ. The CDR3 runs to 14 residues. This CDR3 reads CASSFEGTGTEAFF. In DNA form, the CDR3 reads TGCGCCAGCAGCTTCGAGGGGACGGGCACTGAAGCTTTCTTT.

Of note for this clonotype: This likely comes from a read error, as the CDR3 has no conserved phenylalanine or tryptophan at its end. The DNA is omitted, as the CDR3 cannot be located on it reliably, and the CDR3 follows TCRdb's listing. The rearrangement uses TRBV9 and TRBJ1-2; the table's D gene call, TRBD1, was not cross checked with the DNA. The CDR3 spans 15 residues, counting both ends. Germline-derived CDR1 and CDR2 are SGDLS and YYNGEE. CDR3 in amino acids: CASSVETGTGYGYTC.

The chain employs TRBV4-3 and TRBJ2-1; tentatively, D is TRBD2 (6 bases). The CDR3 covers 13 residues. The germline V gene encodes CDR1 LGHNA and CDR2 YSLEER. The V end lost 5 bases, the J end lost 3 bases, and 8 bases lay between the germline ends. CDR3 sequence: CASSRDFYNEQFF. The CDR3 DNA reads TGCGCCAGCAGCAGGGACTTCTACAATGAGCAGTTCTTC.

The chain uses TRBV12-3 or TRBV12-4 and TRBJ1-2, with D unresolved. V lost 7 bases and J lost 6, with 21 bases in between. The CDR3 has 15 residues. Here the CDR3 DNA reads TGTGCCAGCACCCCTTGGCAGCCCAACGACGATGGCTACACCTTC. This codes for CASTPWQPNDDGYTF.

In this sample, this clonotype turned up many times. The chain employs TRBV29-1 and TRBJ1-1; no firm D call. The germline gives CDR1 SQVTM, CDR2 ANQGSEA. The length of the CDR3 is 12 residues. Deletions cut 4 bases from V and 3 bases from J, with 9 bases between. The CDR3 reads CSVGDLYTEAFF. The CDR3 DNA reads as TGCAGCGTTGGAGACCTGTACACTGAAGCTTTCTTT.

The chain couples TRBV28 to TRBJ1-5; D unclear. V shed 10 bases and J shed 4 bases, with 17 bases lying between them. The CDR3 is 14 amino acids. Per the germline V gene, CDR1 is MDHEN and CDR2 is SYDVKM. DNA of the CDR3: TGTGCCACCATTCTTCGAGCAGGTAATCAGCCCCAGCATTTT. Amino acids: CATILRAGNQPQHF.

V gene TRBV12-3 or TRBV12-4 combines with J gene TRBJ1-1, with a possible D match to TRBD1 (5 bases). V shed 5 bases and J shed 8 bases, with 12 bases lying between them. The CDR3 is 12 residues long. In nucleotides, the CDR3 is TGTGCCAGCAGTCCCCCGAGGGGAGAAGCTTTCTTT. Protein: CASSPPRGEAFF.

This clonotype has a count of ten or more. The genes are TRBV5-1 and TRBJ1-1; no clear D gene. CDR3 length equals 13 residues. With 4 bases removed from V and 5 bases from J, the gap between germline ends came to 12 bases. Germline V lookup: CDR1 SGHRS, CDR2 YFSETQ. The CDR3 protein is CASSRSPETEAFF. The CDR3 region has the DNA TGCGCCAGCAGCCGCTCCCCGGAGACTGAAGCTTTCTTT.

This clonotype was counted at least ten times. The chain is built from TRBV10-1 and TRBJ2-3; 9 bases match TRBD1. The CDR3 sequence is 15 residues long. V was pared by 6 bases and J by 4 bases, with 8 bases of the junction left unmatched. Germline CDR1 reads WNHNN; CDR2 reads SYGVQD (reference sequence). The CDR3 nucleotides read TGCGCCAGCAGCTCCCCGGGACAGGGATCAGATACGCAGTATTTT. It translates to CASSSPGQGSDTQYF.

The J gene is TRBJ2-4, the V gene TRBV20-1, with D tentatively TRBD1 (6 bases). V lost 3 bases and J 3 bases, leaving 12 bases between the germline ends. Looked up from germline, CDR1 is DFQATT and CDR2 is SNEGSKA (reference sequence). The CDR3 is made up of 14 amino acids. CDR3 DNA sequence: TGCAGTGCTAGGGGGGCCGCGGTCAAAAACATTCAGTACTTC. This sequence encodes CSARGAAVKNIQYF.

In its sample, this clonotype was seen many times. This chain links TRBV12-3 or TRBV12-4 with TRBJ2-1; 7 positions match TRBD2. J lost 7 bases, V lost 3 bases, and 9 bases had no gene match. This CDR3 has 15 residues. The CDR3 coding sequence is TGTGCCAGCAGTTTCCGAGCGGGAAGGTGGAATGAGCAGTTCTTC. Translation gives CASSFRAGRWNEQFF.